Here is one TCR beta chain with its context. Its antigen is not identified. The sample comes from a study of cytomegalovirus exposure and HLA in healthy donors. Regarding donors, all were healthy bone marrow donors. Vbeta (60) and Jbeta (13) primers were used in the PCR. Produced via immunoSEQ multiplex PCR; TCRdb's table is partial and in-frame only. The profile covers roughly 120,000 clones, with around 75% appearing a single time and 1.5% to 2% taken by the ten largest. Trimming cost V 6 bases and J 7 bases, with 18 bases left between them. Germline V CDR1 and CDR2: MNHEY, SVGAGI. There are 14 residues in the CDR3. Study-level results: In a later analysis, at a false discovery rate of 0.05, roughly 18,000 TCR beta sequences were associated with HLA alleles. Analysis was carried out at a later point, and it linked a missense DCLRE1C variant to TCR beta V- and J-gene trimming.

This sequence was found in a woman younger than 30 in good health and CMV-seronegative. What was sequenced was PBMCs. The rearrangement uses TRBV6-5 and TRBJ1-2; D remains ambiguous. For the CDR3, the DNA is TGTGCCAGCAGACCCGGACGGGGATGGTCTGGCTACACCTTC. It translates to CASRPGRGWSGYTF.